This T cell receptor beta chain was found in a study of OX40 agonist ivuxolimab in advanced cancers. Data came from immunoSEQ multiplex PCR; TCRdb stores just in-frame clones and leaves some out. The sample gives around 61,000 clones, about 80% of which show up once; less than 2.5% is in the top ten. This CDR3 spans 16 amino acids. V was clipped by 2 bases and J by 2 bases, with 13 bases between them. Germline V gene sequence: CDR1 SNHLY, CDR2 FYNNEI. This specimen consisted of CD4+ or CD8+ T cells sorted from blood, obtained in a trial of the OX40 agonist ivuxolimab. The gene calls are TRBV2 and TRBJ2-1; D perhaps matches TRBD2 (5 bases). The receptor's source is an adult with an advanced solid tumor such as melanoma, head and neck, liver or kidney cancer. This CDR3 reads CASSEMVLAPYNEQFF. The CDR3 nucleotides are TGTGCCAGCAGTGAAATGGTTCTAGCTCCCTACAATGAGCAGTTCTTC. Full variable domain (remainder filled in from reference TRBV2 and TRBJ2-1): EPEVTQTPSHQVTQMGQEVILRCVPISNHLYFYWYRQILGQKVEFLVSFYNNEISEKSEIFDDQFSVERPDGSNFTLKIRSTKLEDSAMYFCASSEMVLAPYNEQFFGPGTRLTVL.